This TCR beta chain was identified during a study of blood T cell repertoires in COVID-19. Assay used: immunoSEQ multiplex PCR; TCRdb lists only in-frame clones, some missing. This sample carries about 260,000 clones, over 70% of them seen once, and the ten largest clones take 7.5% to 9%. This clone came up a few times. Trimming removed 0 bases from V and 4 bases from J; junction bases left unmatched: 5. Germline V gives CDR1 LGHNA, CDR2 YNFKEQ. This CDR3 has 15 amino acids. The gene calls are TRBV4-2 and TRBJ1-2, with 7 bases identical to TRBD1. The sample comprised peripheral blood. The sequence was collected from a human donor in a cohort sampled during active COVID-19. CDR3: CASSQDLTGRYGYTF. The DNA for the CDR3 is TGTGCCAGCAGCCAAGACTTGACAGGGCGCTATGGCTACACCTTC.